The clone carrying this T cell receptor beta chain has at least ten counts. Antigen: not known. The data were taken from a study of neurological immune-mediated disorders. Findings of the study overall: Private repertoires in all groups were suggested by the absence of shared CDR3 amino acid sequences among expanded clones across subjects. HTLV-1-associated myelopathy led in TCR clonal expansion, while multiple sclerosis ranked lowest, below healthy controls.

The cDNA was produced through 5'RACE with 10-nucleotide random UMIs. Every sequencing run gave over 190 million TCR-beta sequences, taken from 15-18 subjects. Each CDR3 protein is one row after TCRdb ran MiXCR on the 5' RACE reads. The sample has around 37,000 distinct CDR3 sequences; around an eighth are singletons. This CDR3 is 15 amino acids long. The ends lost 5 bases at V and 0 bases at J; junction bases unmatched: 4. Germline assignment: CDR1 MNHEY and CDR2 SMNVEV (reference sequence). The clonotype comes from a woman aged 45-59 years with HTLV-1-associated myelopathy (HAM/TSP). V and J are TRBV27 and TRBJ1-3, with 7 bases fitting TRBD1. The sequencing sample was made of PBMCs. The CDR3 nucleotides are TGTGCCAGCAGTCCAGGGACAGCCTCTGGAAACACCATATATTTT. Translation: CASSPGTASGNTIYF.